Listed below are T cell receptor beta chains from one sample, sequenced in a study of T-cell reconstitution after alpha-beta-depleted transplantation in children. TCRdb used MiXCR to reprocess the PCR reads, holding one entry per CDR3 protein. Of 300,000 to 400,000 distinct CDR3 sequences listed, 15% to 20% are singletons. This material consisted of PBMCs, mostly from graft donor cells, taken 360 days after TCRalphabeta/CD19-depleted stem cell transplant. The receptors come from a male patient between 2 and 9 years old who had a stem cell transplant for acute lymphoblastic leukemia, so the T cells may come from the graft donor. CDR3s include the opening cysteine and the closing phenylalanine or tryptophan. A D gene is named only where the DNA matches it firmly. Size is omitted from some rows. Given values are once, few, many or a class for expanded clones.

>12|NA|TRBV5-6|TRBJ1-2|few
CASSSGTYGYTF
TGTGCCAGCAGCTCCGGTACCTATGGCTACACCTTC
>15|NA|TRBV20-1|TRBJ2-1|NA
CSARGSWEPGNEQFF
TGCAGTGCTAGAGGTAGTTGGGAGCCCGGCAATGAGCAGTTCTTC
>15|NA|TRBV12-3/TRBV12-4|TRBJ1-1|few
CASSFLTGLNTEAFF
TGTGCCAGCAGTTTTCTCACGGGTCTGAACACTGAAGCTTTCTTT
>13|TRBD2|TRBV28|TRBJ2-7|many
CASSLQLAGGQYF
TGTGCCAGCAGTTTACAACTAGCGGGAGGACAGTACTTC
>18|TRBD2|TRBV20-1|TRBJ2-3|NA
CSARASDRLAGGPYTQYF
TGCAGTGCTAGAGCTTCAGACCGACTAGCGGGAGGGCCGTATACGCAGTATTTT
>15|NA|TRBV20-1|TRBJ2-7|NA
CSASQPGTPFDEQYF
TGCAGTGCTAGTCAACCCGGGACCCCCTTTGACGAGCAGTACTTC
>15|NA|TRBV12-3/TRBV12-4|TRBJ1-1|few
CASSLRAARQSEAFF
TGTGCCAGCAGTTTGCGGGCGGCGCGGCAGTCTGAAGCTTTCTTT
>13|TRBD1|TRBV10-2|TRBJ2-1|NA
CASKDRRINEQFF
TGCGCCAGCAAGGACAGGCGGATCAATGAGCAGTTCTTC
>13|NA|TRBV4-1|TRBJ1-6|few
CASSHPTQSPLHF
TGCGCCAGCAGCCACCCCACGCAATCACCCCTCCACTTT
>13|NA|TRBV12-3/TRBV12-4|TRBJ2-7|few
CASSLETVGEQYF
TGTGCCAGCAGTTTAGAAACGGTCGGCGAGCAGTACTTC
>16|TRBD2|TRBV7-3|TRBJ2-7|NA
CASSLSHRGSAISRYF
TGTGCCAGCAGCTTAAGTCATCGCGGGAGTGCCATATCTCGGTACTTC
>18|TRBD2|TRBV12-3/TRBV12-4|TRBJ2-3|NA
CASSLRTSGRAWADTQYF
TGTGCCAGCAGTTTGAGGACTAGCGGGAGGGCCTGGGCAGATACGCAGTATTTT
>14|TRBD2|TRBV20-1|TRBJ2-7|NA
CSALLAGRTYEQYF
TGCAGTGCACTCCTAGCGGGAAGAACCTACGAGCAGTACTTC
>18|NA|TRBV28|TRBJ2-2|once
CASSSRVASEGSTGELFF
TGTGCCAGCAGTTCCCGCGTCGCTAGCGAGGGGTCCACCGGGGAGCTGTTTTTT
>12|NA|TRBV12-3/TRBV12-4|TRBJ2-7|NA
CASSYRFYEQYF
TGTGCCAGCAGTTACAGGTTCTACGAGCAGTACTTC
>14|TRBD1|TRBV18|TRBJ1-6|few
CASSPGQGASPLHF
TGTGCCAGCTCACCGGGACAGGGGGCTTCACCCCTCCACTTT
>13|NA|TRBV7-9|TRBJ2-7|few
CASSFPAGDEQYF
TGTGCCAGCAGCTTCCCTGCCGGGGACGAGCAGTACTTC
>15|TRBD2|TRBV20-1|TRBJ2-1|NA
CSAPTMGLADNEQFF
TGCAGTGCTCCCACTATGGGACTAGCAGACAATGAGCAGTTCTTC
>19|TRBD2|TRBV7-6|TRBJ2-7|NA
CASSTGLAGDPTPGYEQYF
TGTGCCAGCAGCACCGGGCTAGCGGGAGACCCAACTCCCGGATACGAGCAGTACTTC
>13|NA|TRBV25-1|TRBJ1-1|few
CASSEGANTEAFF
TGTGCCAGCAGTGAGGGGGCGAACACTGAAGCTTTCTTT
>15|NA|TRBV4-2|TRBJ2-1|NA
CASSQDWSPHNEQFF
TGTGCCAGCAGCCAAGATTGGAGCCCCCACAATGAGCAGTTCTTC
>13|TRBD1|TRBV2|TRBJ2-5|NA
CAGRDRDQETQYF
TGTGCCGGCCGGGACAGGGACCAAGAGACCCAGTACTTC
>16|NA|TRBV9|TRBJ2-1|many
CASSVDDSGPYNEQFF
TGTGCCAGCAGCGTAGATGACAGTGGGCCCTACAATGAGCAGTTCTTC
>11|NA|TRBV20-1|TRBJ2-3|NA
CSASTTDTQYF
TGCAGTGCTAGTACGACAGATACGCAGTATTTT